A single sample gave rise to the 27 T cell receptor beta chains below, sequenced in a study of PD-1 blockade in classical Hodgkin lymphoma. Each and every patient relapsed after autologous stem cell transplantation, and patients got differing brentuximab vedotin exposure. Method: immunoSEQ multiplex PCR; TCRdb's copy keeps in-frame clones and lacks some. The sample includes roughly 40,000 clones, 88% of them seen just once. Here the sequenced sample was peripheral blood mononuclear cells (PBMCs), taken at baseline. These receptors were taken from a human donor with classical Hodgkin lymphoma.

This clone was observed a single time. The chain combines TRBV28 with TRBJ1-2, with D hard to call. Germline assignment: CDR1 MDHEN and CDR2 SYDVKM. The CDR3 sequence is 13 residues long. V was clipped by 3 bases and J by 4 bases, with 9 bases between them. The CDR3 protein is CASSFPEGYGYTF. The CDR3 DNA sequence: TGTGCCAGCAGTTTCCCCGAGGGCTATGGCTACACCTTC.

In the case of this clone: At one end, the junction sequence differs from germline, possibly due to a read error. Within the sample, other DNA sequences also encode this same CDR3. V and J are TRBV14 and TRBJ2-3; TRBD1 matches 12 bases. The germline gives CDR1 SGHDN, CDR2 FVKESK. The CDR3 runs 16 residues. CDR3 sequence (DNA): TGTGCCAGTAGCCGATCGGGACAGGGGGCAGGGGATACGCAGTATTTT. Amino acid sequence: CASSRSGQGAGDTQYF.

Of note for this clone: Other DNA variants within this sample encode the same CDR3. The chain recombines TRBV6-1 with TRBJ2-5; the D gene is possibly TRBD1 (5 bases). Germline assignment: CDR1 MNHNS and CDR2 SASEGT. The germline V and J ends were trimmed by 1 base and 2 bases, with 11 bases remaining between them. This CDR3 region has 15 residues. Here the CDR3 reads CASSEGWGIQETQYF. The CDR3 coding sequence is TGTGCCAGCAGTGAAGGCTGGGGCATTCAAGAGACCCAGTACTTC.

The chain carries TRBV5-4 and TRBJ1-2; D is unclear. Germline V gene lookup returns CDR1 SGHNT and CDR2 YYREEE (reference sequence). Trimming left V 5 bases short and J 7 bases short, with 21 bases between. The CDR3 is made up of 15 amino acids. The CDR3 nucleotides are TGTGCCAGCAGTCCGATCGACCGGTCTGAGGGTGGCTACACCTTC. Its protein is CASSPIDRSEGGYTF.

V gene TRBV28 combines with J gene TRBJ2-7, with no clear D. Trimming removed 3 bases from V and 2 bases from J, with 17 bases in between. The CDR3 runs to 16 residues. Germline V gene lookup returns CDR1 MDHEN and CDR2 SYDVKM. CDR3 in amino acids: CASSFAFTDSPYEQYF. DNA for the CDR3: TGTGCCAGCAGTTTCGCCTTCACAGATTCCCCCTACGAGCAGTACTTC.

The chain recombines TRBV2 with TRBJ2-3, with TRBD1 matching 7 bases. The CDR3 is 16 residues long. V dropped 9 bases and J dropped 4; count of bases not matched to a gene: 16. CDR1 and CDR2 from the germline V gene are SNHLY and FYNNEI. The CDR3 loop is CARTAMGRQGPDTQYF. The CDR3, as DNA: TGTGCCAGAACCGCAATGGGAAGACAGGGACCAGATACGCAGTATTTT.

V usage is TRBV28 and J usage is TRBJ1-1, with a weak D call TRBD1 (5 bases). V was trimmed by 6 bases and J by 4 bases, leaving 15 bases between them. CDR1 and CDR2 (germline): MDHEN, SYDVKM. The CDR3 extends over 14 amino acids. The CDR3 nucleotides are TGTGCCAGCAGCCTGGGGGGGAGAAGCACTGAAGCTTTCTTT. Translating gives CASSLGGRSTEAFF.

This clone was seen only once. This CDR3 reads CASKREGGPYEQYF. The CDR3 nucleotides are TGTGCCAGCAAGCGGGAAGGAGGGCCCTACGAGCAGTACTTC. This chain links TRBV6-5 with TRBJ2-7, with TRBD2 identical over 7 bases. Germline trimming cut 7 bases from V and 2 bases from J; bases unmatched to any gene: 8. Per the germline V gene, CDR1 is MNHEY and CDR2 is SVGAGI. The CDR3 contains 14 residues.

The genes are TRBV6-5 and TRBJ1-1; a weak D match, TRBD1 (6 bases). V was trimmed by 6 bases and J by 1 base, leaving 12 bases between them. The V gene's germline CDR1 is MNHEY and CDR2 SVGAGI. The CDR3 is made up of 14 amino acids. The CDR3 reads CASRQDRSNTEAFF. CDR3 bases: TGTGCCAGCAGGCAGGACAGATCGAACACTGAAGCTTTCTTT.

The J gene is TRBJ1-3, the V gene TRBV19; D is undetermined. Trimming took off 7 bases at V and 2 bases at J, with 9 bases between the two ends. CDR1 is LNHDA and CDR2 is SQIVND in the germline V gene (reference sequence). The length of the CDR3 is 13 residues. CDR3 sequence reads: CASKGRPGNTIYF. CDR3 in DNA: TGTGCCAGTAAGGGCAGGCCTGGAAACACCATATATTTT.

This sequence joins TRBV7-6 and TRBJ2-1, with D tentatively TRBD1 or TRBD2 (5 bases each). The CDR3 loop spans 18 amino acids. Germline V gene sequence: CDR1 SGHVS, CDR2 FNYEAQ. Trimming cost V 0 bases and J 2 bases, with 17 bases left between them. CDR3 nucleotides: TGTGCCAGCAGCTTAGCGCTGGGGGAAATTGAACCCTACAATGAGCAGTTCTTC. It codes for CASSLALGEIEPYNEQFF.

The rearrangement joins TRBV6-5 to TRBJ2-7, with D possibly being TRBD2 (5 bases). V gave up 0 bases and J gave up 2 bases, with 8 bases separating them. CDR1 MNHEY and CDR2 SVGAGI come from the germline V gene. This CDR3 comprises 14 residues. The CDR3 is CASSYSFGTYEQYF. Written as DNA, the CDR3 is TGTGCCAGCAGTTACTCGTTCGGGACCTACGAGCAGTACTTC.

The chain couples TRBV11-2 to TRBJ2-1; 7 nucleotides align to TRBD1. The CDR3 spans 13 residues. Germline CDR1 is SGHAT and CDR2 is FQNNGV. Germline trimming cut 5 bases from V and 9 bases from J; bases unmatched to any gene: 7. The CDR3 coding sequence is TGTGCCAGCAGCCCTGACAGGGACGGTGAGCAGTTCTTC. It specifies CASSPDRDGEQFF. Full variable domain (outside the CDR3, taken from reference TRBV11-2 and TRBJ2-1): EAGVAQSPRYKIIEKRQSVAFWCNPISGHATLYWYQQILGQGPKLLIQFQNNGVVDDSQLPKDRFSAERLKGVDSTLKIQPAKLEDSAVYLCASSPDRDGEQFFGPGTRLTVL.

V and J are TRBV19 and TRBJ1-1; 10 positions agree with TRBD1. Germline assignment: CDR1 LNHDA and CDR2 SQIVND (reference sequence). The junction had 9 bases not matched to a gene; V was cut back by 6 bases and J by 5 bases. The CDR3 loop spans 15 amino acids. CDR3 sequence reads: CASRMTGGLRTEAFF. Here the CDR3 DNA reads TGTGCCAGTAGGATGACAGGGGGCTTAAGGACTGAAGCTTTCTTT.

The J gene is TRBJ2-7, the V gene TRBV28; D assignment may be TRBD1 or TRBD2 (5 bases each). V was shortened by 3 bases and J by 6 bases, with 18 bases between the two germline ends. Germline V gene sequence: CDR1 MDHEN, CDR2 SYDVKM. CDR3 size: 15 residues. The DNA for the CDR3 is TGTGCCAGCAGTTTCGGGGCAGGGTTCGTTCGCGAGCAGTACTTC. This encodes CASSFGAGFVREQYF. Full variable domain (remainder filled in from reference TRBV28 and TRBJ2-7): DVKVTQSSRYLVKRTGEKVFLECVQDMDHENMFWYRQDPGLGLRLIYFSYDVKMKEKGDIPEGYSVSREKKERFSLILESASTNQTSMYLCASSFGAGFVREQYFGPGTRLTVT.

The rearrangement joins TRBV19 to TRBJ2-7, with a weak D call TRBD1 (6 bases). The CDR3 spans 11 residues. V was pared by 8 bases and J by 5 bases, with 10 bases between. CDR1 is LNHDA, CDR2 SQIVND, per germline (reference sequence). CDR3 bases: TGTGCCAGTTCAACAGGGCACGAGCAGTACTTC. Its protein is CASSTGHEQYF.

The V gene is TRBV15, the J gene TRBJ1-1; D is uncertain. The CDR3 consists of 14 residues. Germline CDR1 LNHNV, CDR2 YYDKDF (reference sequence). V lost 1 base and J lost 5, with 11 bases in between. CDR3 sequence reads: CATSRVRMGTEAFF. The CDR3 DNA reads as TGTGCCACCAGCAGAGTAAGGATGGGGACTGAAGCTTTCTTT.

V usage is TRBV5-4 and J usage is TRBJ2-1; D unresolved. Trimming pared 2 bases from V and 5 bases from J, leaving 2 bases between. The germline CDR1 and CDR2 sequences are SGHNT and YYREEE (reference sequence). The length of the CDR3 is 11 residues. CDR3 DNA: TGTGCCAGCAGCTTCAACAATGAGCAGTTCTTC. It is translated as CASSFNNEQFF.

The chain carries TRBV7-6 and TRBJ2-1; tentative D call: TRBD2 (5 bases). The CDR3 has 12 residues. Trimming shortened V by 5 bases and J by 5 bases, and 7 bases separated the two germline ends. CDR1 is SGHVS, CDR2 FNYEAQ, per germline. The CDR3, as DNA: TGTGCCAGCAGCCCGAGGGACAATGAGCAGTTCTTC. This sequence encodes CASSPRDNEQFF.

This sequence joins TRBV9 and TRBJ2-5, with 7 bases lining up with TRBD2. The junction had 8 bases not matched to a gene; V was cut back by 4 bases and J by 2 bases. Germline CDR1 SGDLS, CDR2 YYNGEE. The CDR3 is 15 residues long. DNA of the CDR3: TGTGCCAGCAGCCCCCGGGCTAGCGGACAAGAGACCCAGTACTTC. This gives the protein CASSPRASGQETQYF. The full variable domain, its missing parts supplied by reference TRBV9 and TRBJ2-5, is DSGVTQTPKHLITATGQRVTLRCSPRSGDLSVYWYQQSLDQGLQFLIQYYNGEERAKGNILERFSAQQFPDLHSELNLSSLELGDSALYFCASSPRASGQETQYFGPGTRLLVL.

The V and J genes are TRBV27 and TRBJ1-1; D is unresolved. The CDR3 spans 13 residues. The germline V gene encodes CDR1 MNHEY and CDR2 SMNVEV (reference sequence). V dropped 0 bases and J dropped 10 bases, with 12 bases sitting between them. The CDR3 nucleotides read TGTGCCAGCAGTTTATCGCAACACCTACCAGCTTTCTTT. Its protein product is CASSLSQHLPAFF.

This clone was observed a single time. The gene calls are TRBV7-9 and TRBJ2-5; TRBD2 might be the D (6 bases). Germline-derived CDR1 and CDR2 are SEHNR and FQNEAQ (reference sequence). Trimming left V 5 bases short and J 5 bases short, with 18 bases between. There are 15 residues in the CDR3. The CDR3 region is CASSQPRPSVETQYF. The DNA of the CDR3 is TGTGCCAGCAGCCAGCCCCGCCCTAGCGTGGAGACCCAGTACTTC. Full variable domain (missing parts from reference TRBV7-9 and TRBJ2-5): DTGVSQNPRHKITKRGQNVTFRCDPISEHNRLYWYRQTLGQGPEFLTYFQNEAQLEKSRLLSDRFSAERPKGSFSTLEIQRTEQGDSAMYLCASSQPRPSVETQYFGPGTRLLVL.

CDR3 residues: CASSFRGPGNTIYF. The CDR3 DNA reads TGTGCCAGCAGTTTTCGGGGACCTGGAAACACCATATATTTT. The chain joins TRBV28 to TRBJ1-3, with D possibly matching TRBD1 (5 bases). This CDR3 spans 14 amino acids. The V gene lost 3 bases and the J gene lost 2 bases, with 8 bases spanning the gap. Per the germline V gene, CDR1 is MDHEN and CDR2 is SYDVKM.

This chain links TRBV4-1 with TRBJ1-5; D ambiguous. This CDR3 region has 18 residues. Trimming cost V 4 bases and J 3 bases, with 22 bases left between them. Germline-derived CDR1 and CDR2 are MGHRA and YSYEKL. The DNA of the CDR3 is TGCGCCAGCAGCCCCCTAGGACCCATCGGCGGCACCAATCAGCCCCAGCATTTT. Its protein is CASSPLGPIGGTNQPQHF.

The CDR3 loop reads CASSLGRGYTF. CDR3 nucleotides: TGCGCCAGCAGCCTTGGGCGTGGCTACACCTTC. The chain is built from TRBV4-1 and TRBJ1-2, with no clear D. Germline CDR1 is MGHRA and CDR2 is YSYEKL. The CDR3 totals 11 residues. The V and J ends lost 4 bases and 7 bases respectively, with 7 bases between them.

This sequence joins TRBV4-2 and TRBJ2-5; TRBD2 agrees at 8 bases. The CDR3 length is 16 residues. The germline gives CDR1 LGHNA, CDR2 YNFKEQ. V shed 1 base and J 2 bases; nucleotides not matched to a gene: 6. The CDR3 loop reads CASSQGDSGEQETQYF. For the CDR3, the DNA is TGTGCCAGCAGCCAAGGGGATAGCGGGGAGCAAGAGACCCAGTACTTC.

Only one count was recorded for this clone. The chain couples TRBV10-1 to TRBJ1-4; TRBD1 matches 11 bases. V was pared by 10 bases and J by 7 bases, with 17 bases of the junction left unmatched. The germline V gene has CDR1 WNHNN and CDR2 SYGVQD (reference sequence). The CDR3 is 17 residues long. CDR3 sequence (DNA): TGCGCCAACACCTGGACAGGGGGCCTTTACGTGAGTGAAAAACTGTTTTTT. Translated, it gives CANTWTGGLYVSEKLFF.